Presented here are 29 T cell receptor beta chains from one specimen sequenced in a study of blood T cell repertoires in COVID-19. Some clones are missing from TCRdb's copy, which holds only in-frame ones; the method was immunoSEQ multiplex PCR. The sample consists of 200,000 to 300,000 clones, roughly 86% of them appearing once. Input material: peripheral blood. These receptors all stem from a man between 50 and 59 years old with acute or convalescent COVID-19.

The chain uses TRBV30 and TRBJ1-3; 7 bases fit TRBD1. This CDR3 contains 13 residues. Germline V CDR1 and CDR2: GTSNPN, SVGIG (reference sequence). Germline trimming cut 1 base from V and 3 bases from J; bases unmatched to any gene: 0. CDR3 coding DNA: TGTGCCTGGAGTGCAGGGGGTGGAAACACCATATATTTT. This encodes CAWSAGGGNTIYF.

Concerning this clone itself: One end of the junction fails to match germline, which may point to a read error. J is TRBJ2-5 and V is TRBV11-2, with 8 bases aligning to TRBD1. Looked up from germline, CDR1 is SGHAT and CDR2 is FQNNGV. The CDR3 has 14 amino acids. DNA for the CDR3: TGTGCCAGCAGCCCACAGGGGGTCCAAGGGACCCAGTACTTC. As protein: CASSPQGVQGTQYF.

The chain carries TRBV19 and TRBJ2-7; 11 bases line up with TRBD1. Germline V lookup: CDR1 LNHDA, CDR2 SQIVND (reference sequence). The CDR3 is made up of 15 amino acids. V shed 4 bases, J shed 4 bases, and the junction held 6 bases outside the gene matches. The CDR3 nucleotides are TGTGCCAGTAGTACGGGCGGGGACAGGGGGTACGAGCAGTACTTC. Translation: CASSTGGDRGYEQYF.

V is TRBV6-5 and J is TRBJ1-1; D gene uncertain. The germline V gene encodes CDR1 MNHEY and CDR2 SVGAGI. Trimming removed 10 bases at V and 1 base at J, with 7 bases between. The length of the CDR3 is 11 residues. For the CDR3, the DNA is TGTGCCACCCTACGGAACACTGAAGCTTTCTTT. Translation: CATLRNTEAFF.

The rearrangement uses TRBV27 and TRBJ2-7, with a weak D call TRBD2 (6 bases). The germline V and J ends were trimmed by 3 bases and 2 bases, with 11 bases remaining between them. The CDR3 consists of 14 residues. Germline lookup yields CDR1 MNHEY and CDR2 SMNVEV (reference sequence). For the CDR3, the DNA is TGTGCCAGCAGTTTGGGGGGAGTTCCCTACGAGCAGTACTTC. Translation gives CASSLGGVPYEQYF.

The chain is built from TRBV3-1 (or the pseudogene TRBV3-2) and TRBJ2-7, with D maybe TRBD2 (5 bases). Germline CDR1 and CDR2: LGHDT and YNNKEL (reference sequence). This CDR3 spans 11 amino acids. Trimming stripped 7 bases from V and 7 bases from J, with 11 bases between. CDR3 in amino acids: CASKSGREQYF. The DNA for the CDR3 is TGTGCCAGCAAATCGGGAAGGGAGCAGTACTTC.

The chain has TRBV6-5 and TRBJ1-3; D is possibly TRBD1 (5 bases). CDR1 MNHEY and CDR2 SVGAGI come from the germline V gene. The CDR3 totals 15 residues. Trimming shortened V by 6 bases and J by 0 bases, and 12 bases separated the two germline ends. This CDR3 reads CASRSGTFSGNTIYF. Here the CDR3 DNA reads TGTGCCAGCAGATCGGGGACTTTCTCTGGAAACACCATATATTTT.

This chain joins TRBV6-5 and TRBJ1-3, with D unresolved. CDR3 length equals 13 residues. V shed 7 bases and J shed 7 bases, with 14 bases lying between them. Germline loops: CDR1 MNHEY, CDR2 SVGAGI. As DNA, the CDR3 is TGTGCCAGCATCCAAGGCGGAGCGAACACCATATATTTT. As protein: CASIQGGANTIYF.

J is TRBJ2-5 and V is TRBV7-6, with D perhaps TRBD2 (6 bases). In germline, CDR1 is SGHVS, CDR2 FNYEAQ. The CDR3 spans 15 residues. V dropped 4 bases and J dropped 4 bases, with 16 bases sitting between them. The CDR3 here is CASSSRGWEVETQYF. In DNA form, the CDR3 reads TGTGCCAGCAGCTCGCGGGGCTGGGAGGTAGAGACCCAGTACTTC. The complete variable domain, with remaining parts taken from reference TRBV7-6 and TRBJ2-5, reads GAGVSQSPRYKVTKRGQDVALRCDPISGHVSLYWYRQALGQGPEFLTYFNYEAQQDKSGLPNDRFSAERPEGSISTLTIQRTEQRDSAMYRCASSSRGWEVETQYFGPGTRLLVL.

The chain has TRBV5-1 and TRBJ2-3, with 8 bases that match TRBD2. Germline CDR1 SGHRS, CDR2 YFSETQ. CDR3 length equals 15 residues. The V segment lost 3 bases and the J segment 4 bases; nucleotides outside the gene matches: 7. CDR3 sequence reads: CASSSIGGASDTQYF. The CDR3, as DNA: TGCGCCAGCAGCTCGATCGGGGGGGCCTCAGATACGCAGTATTTT.

The gene calls are TRBV10-1 and TRBJ2-1, with D tentatively TRBD2 (7 bases). Deletions cut 5 bases from V and 6 bases from J, with 17 bases between. The CDR3 contains 15 residues. CDR1 is WNHNN, CDR2 SYGVQD, per germline (reference sequence). CDR3 nucleotide sequence: TGCGCCAGCAGTATCGGGGGGATAGGGGGCAATGAGCAGTTCTTC. Translating it yields CASSIGGIGGNEQFF.

V usage is TRBV6-5 and J usage is TRBJ1-1, with a possible D match to TRBD1 (5 bases). Germline CDR1 reads MNHEY; CDR2 reads SVGAGI. This CDR3 has 14 amino acids. Trimming pared 0 bases from V and 1 base from J, leaving 6 bases between. This CDR3 is CASSYSGGNTEAFF. The CDR3 DNA is TGTGCCAGCAGTTACTCGGGGGGGAACACTGAAGCTTTCTTT.

The V call is TRBV7-3, the J call TRBJ2-3; perhaps TRBD1 as D (6 bases). The ends were cut back, 5 bases at V and 4 bases at J, with 16 bases in the middle. This CDR3 has 15 residues. Germline CDR1 and CDR2: SGHTA and FQGTGA. CDR3 sequence: CASSKTGNLPDTQYF. In DNA form, the CDR3 reads TGTGCCAGCAGCAAAACAGGGAACCTCCCAGATACGCAGTATTTT.

This chain uses TRBV28 with TRBJ2-7; 7 nucleotides match TRBD2. Trimming cost V 5 bases and J 4 bases; bases outside gene matches: 14. Germline CDR1 is MDHEN and CDR2 is SYDVKM. The CDR3 consists of 16 residues. CDR3 sequence (DNA): TGTGCCAGCAGTCCCCGAGTGCAGCGGGAAGGGTACGAGCAGTACTTC. Encoded protein: CASSPRVQREGYEQYF.

The chain carries TRBV29-1 and TRBJ2-1; 8 bases match TRBD1. Germline V gives CDR1 SQVTM, CDR2 ANQGSEA. Losses at the gene ends were 3 bases for V and 5 bases for J; bases not matched to a gene: 3. The length of the CDR3 is 13 residues. CDR3 sequence (DNA): TGCAGCGTTGACGGGACAGGTGACAATGAGCAGTTCTTC. Protein product: CSVDGTGDNEQFF.

The rearrangement joins TRBV3-1 (or the pseudogene TRBV3-2) to TRBJ2-2, with 11 bases lining up with TRBD2. Per the germline V gene, CDR1 is LGHDT and CDR2 is YNNKEL (reference sequence). The J segment lost 4 bases and the V segment lost 1 base, leaving 8 bases of the junction unmatched. The CDR3 is 18 amino acids. The CDR3 nucleotides read TGTGCCAGCAGCCAAGCGTTGCTAGCGGGGGGAGGCACCGGGGAGCTGTTTTTT. Residues: CASSQALLAGGGTGELFF.

On this clone: Other nucleotide sequences from this sample produce the same CDR3. V and J are TRBV29-1 and TRBJ1-2; D might be TRBD1 (6 bases). The germline gives CDR1 SQVTM, CDR2 ANQGSEA. The ends were cut back, 7 bases at V and 4 bases at J, with 10 bases in the middle. The length of the CDR3 is 11 residues. The CDR3 loop is CSGQALYGYTF. Written as DNA, the CDR3 is TGCAGCGGACAGGCGCTCTATGGCTACACCTTC.

Written as DNA, the CDR3 is TGCGCCAGCAGCTTACGGGGTATGAACACTGAAGCTTTCTTT. It yields the protein CASSLRGMNTEAFF. This chain uses TRBV5-1 with TRBJ1-1; D not certain. CDR3 length: 14 residues. V was trimmed by 2 bases and J by 0 bases, leaving 8 bases between them. From germline, CDR1 is SGHRS and CDR2 YFSETQ.

The sample holds a few counts of this clone. V usage is TRBV11-3 and J usage is TRBJ2-6; 7 bases fit TRBD1. The V and J ends lost 4 bases and 0 bases, in that order; junction bases with no gene match: 9. CDR3 length: 18 residues. Germline V CDR1 and CDR2: SGHNT, YENEEA. The CDR3 region has the DNA TGTGCCAGCAGCTATGGGGACAGTAGCAGCTCTGGGGCCAACGTCCTGACTTTC. The encoded protein is CASSYGDSSSSGANVLTF.

This rearrangement joins TRBV5-1 to TRBJ2-7, with 9 bases fitting TRBD1. V was pared by 4 bases and J by 2 bases, with 10 bases of the junction left unmatched. Germline CDR1 and CDR2: SGHRS and YFSETQ. The CDR3 has 16 residues. The CDR3 loop is CASSGAGTGSTYEQYF. The CDR3 DNA sequence: TGCGCCAGCAGCGGTGCCGGGACAGGGTCTACCTACGAGCAGTACTTC.

This clone was detected only a few times. The chain joins TRBV18 to TRBJ2-7; 11 nucleotides agree with TRBD1. The CDR3 is 14 amino acids. CDR1 is KGHSH, CDR2 LQKENI, per germline. The V and J ends lost 3 bases and 7 bases, in that order; junction bases with no gene match: 5. CDR3 coding DNA: TGTGCCAGCTCACCCGGACAGGGGGCTGGAGAGCAGTACTTC. Translation: CASSPGQGAGEQYF.

The chain recombines TRBV19 with TRBJ2-7; D call uncertain. Trimming left V 5 bases short and J 0 bases short, with 17 bases between. CDR1 is LNHDA and CDR2 is SQIVND in the germline V gene (reference sequence). This CDR3 comprises 16 residues. The CDR3, as DNA: TGTGCCAGTAGTGTGGCAGGATTCCCCGACTCCTACGAGCAGTACTTC. As protein: CASSVAGFPDSYEQYF.

The J gene is TRBJ2-4, the V gene TRBV19; 8 nucleotides match TRBD1. J was trimmed by 1 base and V by 3 bases; bases with no gene match: 5. The germline V gene encodes CDR1 LNHDA and CDR2 SQIVND (reference sequence). The CDR3 spans 16 residues. CDR3 nucleotides: TGTGCCAGTAGTATCAGCAGGGGGCGGGCCAAAAACATTCAGTACTTC. It is translated as CASSISRGRAKNIQYF.

This clone was seen just once. V gene TRBV5-1 combines with J gene TRBJ2-2, with D hard to call. Trimming left V 2 bases short and J 6 bases short, with 5 bases between. CDR3 length: 12 residues. Germline-derived CDR1 and CDR2 are SGHRS and YFSETQ. The CDR3 DNA reads TGCGCCAGCAGCTTCCCGTCCGGGGAGCTGTTTTTT. Its translation: CASSFPSGELFF. Full variable domain (rest looked up from reference TRBV5-1 and TRBJ2-2): KAGVTQTPRYLIKTRGQQVTLSCSPISGHRSVSWYQQTPGQGLQFLFEYFSETQRNKGNFPGRFSGRQFSNSRSEMNVSTLELGDSALYLCASSFPSGELFFGEGSRLTVL.

This clone was counted between two and nine times. Other DNA sequences from this sample encode an identical CDR3 as well. This chain joins TRBV24-1 and TRBJ1-2; TRBD1 matches at 9 bases. This CDR3 spans 14 amino acids. V dropped 4 bases and J dropped 5; count of bases not matched to a gene: 4. Germline assignment: CDR1 KGHDR and CDR2 SFDVKD. CDR3 sequence (DNA): TGTGCCACCAGTGAAACCGGGACAGGGTATGGCTACACCTTC. This encodes CATSETGTGYGYTF.

The chain carries TRBV10-2 and TRBJ2-7; 10 nucleotides agree with TRBD1. The CDR3 consists of 12 residues. Trimming took 8 bases from V and 4 from J; bases not matched to a gene: 2. Germline V CDR1 and CDR2: WSHSY, SAAADI. The CDR3 DNA sequence: TGCGCCAGCCGGGACAGGGGTTACGAGCAGTACTTC. Translated, it gives CASRDRGYEQYF.

The chain carries TRBV24-1 and TRBJ2-3, with D possibly TRBD2 on 6 matching bases. Germline lookup yields CDR1 KGHDR and CDR2 SFDVKD. Trimming stripped 4 bases from V and 5 bases from J, with 9 bases between. The CDR3 is made up of 13 amino acids. The DNA of the CDR3 is TGTGCCACCAGTGAACTAGCTGGAGATACGCAGTATTTT. Translated, it gives CATSELAGDTQYF.

V is TRBV11-2 and J is TRBJ2-1; 8 nucleotides match TRBD2. Germline-derived CDR1 and CDR2 are SGHAT and FQNNGV. The CDR3 covers 16 residues. V dropped 3 bases and J dropped 6; count of bases not matched to a gene: 10. The CDR3 region is CASSLVAGNVFNEQFF. The CDR3 region has the DNA TGTGCCAGCAGCTTGGTAGCGGGGAACGTTTTCAATGAGCAGTTCTTC.

The CDR3 DNA sequence: TGTGCCAGCAGCTTGTATGCAGGGGGCTTGTCCTATAATTCACCCCTCCACTTT. Translation: CASSLYAGGLSYNSPLHF. The J gene is TRBJ1-6, the V gene TRBV7-3; the match to TRBD1 covers 8 bases. V lost 3 bases, J lost 1 base, and 8 bases stayed unmatched. Germline CDR1 SGHTA, CDR2 FQGTGA. This CDR3 spans 18 amino acids.